The source of this TCR beta chain is a study of T cells after posttransplantation cyclophosphamide. The protocol was immunoSEQ multiplex PCR, while the TCRdb copy is restricted to in-frame clones and leaves out a portion. The profile shows approximately 17,000 clones, roughly 73% of them singletons. CDR1 is MNHNS and CDR2 is SASEGT in the germline V gene. The CDR3 extends over 14 amino acids. V gave up 2 bases and J gave up 7 bases, with 12 bases separating them. To note about this clone: The target antigen is unknown.

Treatment was busulfan-fludarabine conditioning, a marrow graft, and cyclophosphamide on days +3 and +4. Study-wide results and limits: Tissue-infiltrating T cells from skin or gut overlapped little with blood T cells. TRB clonality was highly associated with recipient CMV seropositivity and reactivation. Donor-recipient repertoire similarity was low at 1-2 months, rising over year one.

The rearrangement joins TRBV6-1 to TRBJ1-5; D is possibly TRBD1 (5 bases). The origin of this receptor is a female patient in her thirties or forties who received an allogeneic stem cell transplant from a related donor, was CMV-positive, and had no GVHD. Some of the T cells may derive from the graft donor. Sequencing used CD8+ T cells sorted from PBMCs, obtained roughly 2,000 days after a stem cell transplant with posttransplant cyclophosphamide. The CDR3 DNA reads as TGTGCCAGCAGTGAATCTAGGGGCACCCAGCCCCAGCATTTT. This gives the protein CASSESRGTQPQHF.